This TCR beta chain emerged from a study of blood T cell repertoires in COVID-19. Study as a whole: PBMCs, B-cell-depleted T cells, or T cells provided the cDNA or gDNA that made up the material.

Using immunoSEQ multiplex PCR, the repertoire was profiled, and TCRdb retains in-frame clones only, with some absent. Of some 200,000 clones listed, around 85% are singletons. Sequencing input: peripheral blood. The TCR was taken from a woman aged 70-85 years with acute or convalescent COVID-19.

CDR3 protein: CASSLAGTNEKLFF. The CDR3, as DNA: TGTGCCAGCAGCTTGGCAGGAACTAATGAAAAACTGTTTTTT. The rearrangement joins TRBV7-8 to TRBJ1-4, with D unresolved. The CDR3 length is 14 residues. The germline CDR1 and CDR2 sequences are SGHVS and FQNEAQ. V was trimmed by 3 bases and J by 1 base, leaving 6 bases between them.